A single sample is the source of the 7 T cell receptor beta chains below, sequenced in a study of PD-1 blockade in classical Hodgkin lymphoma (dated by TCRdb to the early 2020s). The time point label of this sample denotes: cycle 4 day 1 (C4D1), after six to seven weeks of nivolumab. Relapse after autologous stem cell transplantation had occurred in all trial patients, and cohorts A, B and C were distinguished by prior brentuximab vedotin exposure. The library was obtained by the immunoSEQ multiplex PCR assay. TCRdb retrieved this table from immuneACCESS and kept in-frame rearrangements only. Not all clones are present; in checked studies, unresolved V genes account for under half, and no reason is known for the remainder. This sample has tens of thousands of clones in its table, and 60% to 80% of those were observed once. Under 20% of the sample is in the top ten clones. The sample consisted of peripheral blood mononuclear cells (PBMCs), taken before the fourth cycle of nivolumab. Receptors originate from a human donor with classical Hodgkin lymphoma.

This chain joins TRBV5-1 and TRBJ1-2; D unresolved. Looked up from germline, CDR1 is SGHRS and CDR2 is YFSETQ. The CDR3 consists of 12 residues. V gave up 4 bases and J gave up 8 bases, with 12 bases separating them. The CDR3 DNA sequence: TGCGCCAGCAGCCCCGGTGTGGACGGCTACACCTTC. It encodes CASSPGVDGYTF.

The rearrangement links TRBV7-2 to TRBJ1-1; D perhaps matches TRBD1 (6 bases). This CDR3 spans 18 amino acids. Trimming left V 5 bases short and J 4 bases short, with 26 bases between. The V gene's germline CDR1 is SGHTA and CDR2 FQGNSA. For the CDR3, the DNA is TGTGCCAGCAGCCAGCGTCCCTTGTCGGGGGGCGGCTCCACTGAAGCTTTCTTT. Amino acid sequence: CASSQRPLSGGGSTEAFF.

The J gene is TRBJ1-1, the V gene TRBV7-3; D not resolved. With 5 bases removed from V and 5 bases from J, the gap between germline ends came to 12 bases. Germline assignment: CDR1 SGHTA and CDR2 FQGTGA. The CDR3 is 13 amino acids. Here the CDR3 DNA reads TGTGCCAGCAGCACCACGCCTGCGACTGAAGCTTTCTTT. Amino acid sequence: CASSTTPATEAFF.

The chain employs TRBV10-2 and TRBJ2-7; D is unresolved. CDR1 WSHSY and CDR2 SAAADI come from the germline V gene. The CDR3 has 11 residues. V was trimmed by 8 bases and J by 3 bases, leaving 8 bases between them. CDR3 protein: CASGTNYEQYF. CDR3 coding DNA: TGCGCCAGCGGAACGAACTACGAGCAGTACTTC.

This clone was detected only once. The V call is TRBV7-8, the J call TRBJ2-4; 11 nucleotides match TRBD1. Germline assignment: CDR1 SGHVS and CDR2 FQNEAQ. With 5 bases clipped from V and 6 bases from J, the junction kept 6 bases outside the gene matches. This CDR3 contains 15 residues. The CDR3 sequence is CASSLGQGVLNIQYF. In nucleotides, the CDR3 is TGTGCCAGCAGCCTGGGACAGGGGGTTCTAAACATTCAGTACTTC.

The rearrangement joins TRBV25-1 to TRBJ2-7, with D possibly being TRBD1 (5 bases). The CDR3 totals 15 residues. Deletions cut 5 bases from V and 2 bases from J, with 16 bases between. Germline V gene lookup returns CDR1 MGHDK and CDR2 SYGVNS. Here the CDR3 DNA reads TGTGCCAGCAGTAAGGCCCAGGGTGCGCCCTACGAGCAGTACTTC. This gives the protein CASSKAQGAPYEQYF.

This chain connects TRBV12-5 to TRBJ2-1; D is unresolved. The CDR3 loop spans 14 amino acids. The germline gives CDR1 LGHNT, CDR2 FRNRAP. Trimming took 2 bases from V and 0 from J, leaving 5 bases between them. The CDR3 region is CASGLWDSYNEQFF. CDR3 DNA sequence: TGTGCTAGTGGTTTGTGGGACTCCTACAATGAGCAGTTCTTC.